These T cell receptor beta chains were read from a single sample in a study of cytomegalovirus exposure and HLA in healthy donors. Clones were read by immunoSEQ multiplex PCR, and TCRdb kept only the in-frame ones, dropping some. The sample holds around 54,000 clones, approximately 81% seen once. Sequencing was done on a sample of PBMCs. These receptors came from a woman aged 18-29 years in good health and CMV-seronegative. CDR3s include the opening cysteine and the closing phenylalanine or tryptophan. D genes are given only for firm matches. Clone size is shown for a subset of rows, as once, few, many or a class of expanded clone.

size,J,D,V,DNA,CDR3
NA,TRBJ2-3,NA,TRBV18,TGTGCCAGCTCACGCCTAAGTCCCCCAGATACGCAGTATTTT,CASSRLSPPDTQYF
NA,TRBJ2-1,NA,TRBV11-1,TGTGCCAGCAGTCAGGCCTTGAGCTCCTACAATGAGCAGTTCTTC,CASSQALSSYNEQFF
once,TRBJ2-7,NA,TRBV21-1,TGTGCCAGCAGCAAAGAGGGGGAGACCTACGAGCAGTACTTC,CASSKEGETYEQYF
NA,TRBJ2-6,NA,TRBV5-1,TGCGCCAGCAGCTTTACTAGTTCCGGGGCCAACGTCCTGACTTTC,CASSFTSSGANVLTF
once,TRBJ2-7,TRBD2,TRBV5-1,TGCGCCAGCAGCTTCTATTTCTTGAGGCGGGAGGGCCAAAGCGAGCAGTACTTC,CASSFYFLRREGQSEQYF
NA,TRBJ2-1,TRBD2,TRBV5-1,TGCGCCAGCAGCTTGGGGACTAGCGGACAAATTGAGCAGTTCTTC,CASSLGTSGQIEQFF
NA,TRBJ1-5,NA,TRBV21-1,TGTGCCAGCAGCAGGGCCAAGGGAAGCGGTCAGCCCCAGCATTTT,CASSRAKGSGQPQHF
NA,TRBJ2-6,TRBD2,TRBV27,TGTGCCAGCACTAGCGGGGGGATCTCTGGGGCCAACGGCCTGACTTTC,CASTSGGISGANGLTF
NA,TRBJ2-7,TRBD2,TRBV27,TGTGCCAGCAGTCCGAGGACTAGCGGGAGCTACGAGCAGTACTTC,CASSPRTSGSYEQYF
few,TRBJ2-3,NA,TRBV28,TGTGCCAGCAGAACAGAAGCGGGCCATACAGATACGCAGTATTTT,CASRTEAGHTDTQYF
few,TRBJ1-2,NA,TRBV14,TGTGCCAGCAGCCGCGGGACGGAAGTTTTTAACTATGGCTACACCTTC,CASSRGTEVFNYGYTF
few,TRBJ1-5,NA,TRBV28,TGTGCCAGCATGATGGGGCCTAGCAATCAGCCCCAGCATTTT,CASMMGPSNQPQHF
NA,TRBJ2-1,TRBD2,TRBV5-4,TGTGCCAGCAGTCAAGGTAGCGGGATAAACAATGAGCAGTTCTTC,CASSQGSGINNEQFF
NA,TRBJ1-1,NA,TRBV29-1,TGCAGCGTTGAAACCAGGCTGAACACTGAAGCTTTCTTT,CSVETRLNTEAFF
NA,TRBJ1-4,TRBD1,TRBV30,TGTGCCTGGAGCGAGGACAGGGCTAATGAAAAACTGTTTTTT,CAWSEDRANEKLFF
NA,TRBJ1-1,NA,TRBV30,TGTGCCTGGACCGTAGGGGGTGCCACTGAAGCTTTCTTT,CAWTVGGATEAFF
NA,TRBJ1-1,NA,TRBV2,TGTGCCAGCAGTGAGGAGGGGGGGGACACTGAAGCTTTCTTT,CASSEEGGDTEAFF
NA,TRBJ2-7,TRBD1,TRBV27,TGTGCCAGCAGTTTTGAACAGGGGTCCTACGAGCAGTACTTC,CASSFEQGSYEQYF
NA,TRBJ1-1,NA,TRBV11-2,TGTGCCAGCAGAGGACAGATGAACACTGAAGCTTTCTTT,CASRGQMNTEAFF
NA,TRBJ1-2,NA,TRBV29-1,TGCAGCGTTGAAGAGGGGGGAAATTATGGCTACACCTTC,CSVEEGGNYGYTF
NA,TRBJ2-3,TRBD2,TRBV27,TGTGCCAGCAGTTTGGGCGGGAGAGGGACAGATACGCAGTATTTT,CASSLGGRGTDTQYF
NA,TRBJ1-1,TRBD1,TRBV7-9,TGTTCCAGCAGCTTAGACCCCCGGTTTTGGGGACAGAACATTGAAGCTTTCTTT,CSSSLDPRFWGQNIEAFF
NA,TRBJ2-7,NA,TRBV11-2,TGTGCCAGCAGCTTAGGCACGACGGGCTACGAGCAGTACTTC,CASSLGTTGYEQYF
NA,TRBJ1-2,TRBD1,TRBV2,TGTGCCAGCAGTGGCACCGGGACAGGGGGGTATGGCTACACCTTC,CASSGTGTGGYGYTF
NA,TRBJ1-5,NA,TRBV5-1,TGCGCCAGCAGCTTGGCCCCGCTAACAGCTTATAGCAATCAGCCCCAGCATTTT,CASSLAPLTAYSNQPQHF
NA,TRBJ2-2,NA,TRBV5-1,TGCGCCAGCAGCTTGGGGGCCAGTCGCCCACCCATAACCGGGGAGCTGTTTTTT,CASSLGASRPPITGELFF
NA,TRBJ1-1,TRBD1,TRBV19,TGTGCCAGCCGGACAGGAAACACTGAAGCTTTCTTT,CASRTGNTEAFF
NA,TRBJ2-1,TRBD1,TRBV9,TGTGCCAGCAGCGGAGGGACAGTCTACAATGAGCAGTTCTTC,CASSGGTVYNEQFF
NA,TRBJ1-5,NA,TRBV7-8,TGTGCCAGCAGCGGAAGGGAGAGCGGCAATCAGCCCCAGCATTTT,CASSGRESGNQPQHF
NA,TRBJ1-3,NA,TRBV10-3,TGTGCCATCAGTGAGTCCGGGGGGAACTCTGGAAACACCATATATTTT,CAISESGGNSGNTIYF
NA,TRBJ1-5,NA,TRBV28,TGTGCCAGCAGGCTACAGGGAATGCAGCCCCAGCATTTT,CASRLQGMQPQHF
few,TRBJ1-1,NA,TRBV19,TGTGCCAGTGGCTTCCTCGACATGAACACTGAAGCTTTCTTT,CASGFLDMNTEAFF
NA,TRBJ2-6,TRBD2,TRBV5-1,TGCGCCAGCAGCTTAACTAGCGGCGACTCTGGGGCCAACGGCCTGACTTTC,CASSLTSGDSGANGLTF
NA,TRBJ1-2,TRBD1,TRBV5-1,TGCGCCAGCAGCTTCCAGACAGGGGACGGTGGCTACACCTTC,CASSFQTGDGGYTF
few,TRBJ1-5,NA,TRBV27,TGTGCCAGCAGTTTACTTCATCCAGGGGCTGGTGATCAGCCCCAGCATTTT,CASSLLHPGAGDQPQHF
NA,TRBJ1-5,NA,TRBV30,TGTGCCTGGACGGCAGGGTTAGGTAATCAGCCCCAGCATTTT,CAWTAGLGNQPQHF
NA,TRBJ1-5,NA,TRBV2,TGTGCCAGCAGCGCAACAGGGTTAAATCAGCCCCAGCATTTT,CASSATGLNQPQHF
NA,TRBJ2-5,TRBD2,TRBV27,TGTGCCAGCAGGGGCCGACTAGCGGTGCAAGAGACCCAGTACTTC,CASRGRLAVQETQYF
NA,TRBJ2-3,TRBD1,TRBV15,TGTGCCACCAGCAGAGATGGAACAGGGGGAGTGACAGATACGCAGTATTTT,CATSRDGTGGVTDTQYF
once,TRBJ2-7,NA,TRBV10-1,TGCGCCAGCAGTGAGGGTCCAGGGGACGCAGCCTACGAGCAGTACTTC,CASSEGPGDAAYEQYF
NA,TRBJ2-1,TRBD1,TRBV27,TGTGCCAGCAGACAGCGACAGGGGATATTATACAATGAGCAGTTCTTC,CASRQRQGILYNEQFF
NA,TRBJ2-1,NA,TRBV9,TGTGCCAGCACTTGGAGGGCTCACAACCATGAGCAGTTCTTC,CASTWRAHNHEQFF